This entry features one T cell receptor (beta chain) sequence. What this receptor recognizes is not known. The library was obtained by the immunoSEQ multiplex PCR assay. The multiplex PCR relied on a mix of 60 forward primers for TCR Vbeta segments and 13 reverse primers for TCR Jbeta segments. A multiplex PCR assay on genomic DNA amplified the CDR3 region of rearranged TCR beta genes. On the Illumina HiSeq System, the amplified TCR beta libraries were sequenced as 87-base-pair reads. Turning to the authors' computational methods: A later analysis counted some 80 million unique TCR beta chains across the 550 to 800 repertoires, and 9.5 million to 11 million of these chains were shared by at least two donors. To remove PCR and sequencing errors, raw reads were error-corrected and collapsed into unique sequences using a nearest-neighbor algorithm that merged closely related sequences. To assign V, D and J gene segments, CDR3 sequences were aligned to IMGT reference sequences. For a sequence to be retained, a match of at least six nucleotides was required to both a V gene segment and a J gene segment. A rearrangement was called productive if the CDR3 had no stop codons and remained in frame with V and J, and every other rearrangement was called non-productive. Following IMGT convention, CDR3 was defined as the stretch from the second conserved V-encoded cysteine to the conserved J-encoded phenylalanine. The earlier analysis of fewer than 750 of the donors excluded sequences that lacked an unambiguous match to a single V gene segment. In an earlier analysis of approximately 590 of the donors, V segments were called functional above 56.7% productive rearrangements and were called segregating when the between-donor standard deviation exceeded 5%. A statistical classification framework was built for diagnosing cytomegalovirus status from the catalog of TCR beta chain sequences. A later analysis assigned V and J genes by comparing TCR nucleotide sequences with IMGT/GENE-DB human TR gene sequences. A later analysis assigned CDR3 sequences and most-parsimonious VDJ recombination scenarios with the TCRdist pipeline. In a later analysis, every TCR beta chain was defined by the combination of its CDR3 amino acid sequence and its V-gene family, and reads without a unique V-gene family were dropped. As a way to deal with suspected cross-contamination and a sequencing artifact, a later analysis dropped roughly 620 nucleotide sequences that were highly shared and had low generation probability. For each public chain, a later analysis derived a clonal expansion index from normalized ranks of inferred template counts within each repertoire. In a later analysis, generation probabilities were computed using a VDJ recombination model fitted to out-of-frame rearrangements, and the results were checked against IGoR. A later analysis scored TCR-TCR, TCR-HLA and TCR-CMV co-occurrence with hypergeometric tests, applying a repertoire-size bias correction to TCR pairs. False discovery rates were estimated in a later analysis by permuting HLA or CMV assignments 20 times. In a later analysis, co-occurring TCRs were grouped with DBSCAN, and TCRdist sequence similarity was added when clustering was performed within HLA-allele-positive subsets. Repertoires with fewer than 30,000 or more than 120,000 public chains were left out of co-occurrence clustering, as were five repertoires with anomalous nucleotide sharing. TCRdb provides this immuneACCESS table in a form limited to in-frame rearrangements. Some clones are lacking; in checked studies, under half of them reflect an unresolved V gene, and why the rest are absent is not known. V and J calls and clone size are those listed in that table; D and trimming were worked out from the DNA. The table of this sample itemizes some 51,000 clones. 20% to 30% of the sample belongs to the ten largest clones.

This entry belongs to a study of cytomegalovirus exposure and HLA in healthy donors (dated by TCRdb to between 2016 and 2019). Context from the whole study: In an earlier analysis of approximately 640 of the donors, 276 Gb of sequence data and about 110 million unique TCR beta sequences from about 180 million T cells were reported. Approximately 300 gigabases of sequencing data and approximately 84 million unique TCR sequences were included in an early release covering about 700 HLA-typed donors. Of the 398 genotyped donors, 70% to 90% were placed in the genetic ancestry cluster associated with self-reported Caucasian donors. The study aimed to test whether signatures of past pathogen exposure could be identified by cataloging public T cell receptors. The study used immunosequencing to profile the T cell repertoires of 666 subjects and linked those repertoires to cytomegalovirus serostatus. A separate validation cohort of roughly 110 different subjects was used in addition to the roughly 670-subject first cohort. The study combined high-throughput TCR immunosequencing, statistical association of individual TCRs with disease status, and machine learning to predict cytomegalovirus infection status. A later analysis re-analyzed previously published TCR beta repertoires from 660 or so donors and added high-resolution HLA genotyping to study TCR occurrence patterns. Rather than drawing on any new phenotypic data, the later analysis identified candidate immune exposures from TCR beta sequences and the way those sequences occurred across donors. An earlier analysis of around 640 of the donors used high-throughput TCR beta sequencing to judge whether each TCR beta V gene segment behaved as functional or pseudogenic. Donor age, sex, ethnicity and CMV serostatus were compiled alongside the repertoire data. A later genetic analysis took genome-wide SNP genotypes for about 65% of the 666 donors and used that subset as a discovery cohort. All discovery cohort repertoires had been generated on a single sequencing platform. Both class I and class II loci were covered by HLA typing, at four-digit resolution. Typing coverage differed by locus: A, B, C, DRB1 and DQB1 were typed in roughly 620-640 donors, DQA1 in roughly 500, DPA1 in approximately 600, and DPB1 in roughly 470. Four or five DR-DQ haplotypes were handled as single units for association and clustering because linkage in the cohort was strong. Among 398 genotyped donors of the cohort, an average of approximately 240,000 unique TCR beta nucleotide sequences were sequenced per donor, around 20% of them non-productive.

In total, 600 or so healthy bone marrow donors made up the cohort. At the time of sampling, every cohort member was nominally healthy, though immune exposures that went unrecorded were likely present. The donor was CMV seropositive and belonged to the group of more than 250 seropositive cohort members. Each donor provided a peripheral blood sample, and peripheral blood mononuclear cells were used for TCR beta sequencing. Genomic DNA was extracted from the blood cell samples with the Qiagen DNeasy Blood Extraction Kit. CDR1 and CDR2, looked up from the germline V gene, are SGHNT and YENEEA. V lost 8 bases and J lost 7 bases; the stretch between them is 8 bases long. The CDR3 spans 10 residues, from the cysteine through the phenylalanine. Solely the CDR3 DNA is kept, with 30 bases framed from the first base. Overall study outcomes, separate from this receptor: Roughly uniform sequencing depth across donors was assumed in presence/absence analyses, although this assumption may not hold. When HLA alleles, especially DR and DQ, strongly co-occurred, TCR associations were difficult to assign to individual alleles. CMV serostatus was the only immune exposure information available for the cohort. A further reported finding was that TCR beta sequences accurately predicted the HLA-A and HLA-B alleles for most subjects in the first cohort. HLA typing was unavailable for some donors at each locus, so association tests used only the typed subset. In the study, some 160 TCR beta chains were listed as associated with cytomegalovirus. This cohort had only TCR beta chains sequenced, and the lack of alpha or paired-chain data limited which features could be detected. A group of highly shared sequence variants was considered likely to be a technical artifact of the sequencing pipeline. In both the original and validation cohorts, the classifier was reported to diagnose cytomegalovirus status with high specificity and sensitivity. Some 15 rarely observed V segments, including chromosome 9 orphons, were excluded from the earlier analysis of several hundred of the donors because counts were too low. At a false discovery rate of 0.05, a later analysis linked 15,000 to 20,000 TCR beta sequences to specific HLA alleles. In a later analysis, TCR association rates were found to vary across HLA loci, with the most associated TCRs seen for DRB1 alleles and the fewest for HLA-C alleles. According to a later genetic analysis, donors in an Asian-associated ancestry cluster had fewer N-insertions in productive TCRs than the approximately 650-donor mean. Some IMGT-functional V segments, including TRBV6-2 and TRBV6-3, could not be told apart with the 87-base-pair reads, so those segments were excluded. The authors suggested that the approach could potentially be extended to other disease states and immunological phenotypes. Correlated functional status among segregating V segments might reflect linkage disequilibrium, but an unknown experimental factor could not be ruled out. In an earlier analysis of around 600 of the donors, most TCR beta V segments appeared in productive rearrangements about 90% or about 30% of the time, broadly matching IMGT annotations. According to a later analysis, most CMV-associated TCR beta chains appeared to be HLA-restricted, and the HLA associations seemed to be driven largely by CMV exposure. In a later genetic analysis, a missense DCLRE1C variant was associated with V-gene and J-gene trimming of TCR beta chains, and the association was replicated in an independent cohort. Most TCR sequences were observed very rarely across donors, whereas some public TCRs were present in many individuals. In a later analysis, HLA-associated TCR beta chains showed more clonal expansion and lower generation probabilities than non-associated chains that were equally common. A few of the identified cytomegalovirus-associated TCR beta chains were confirmed in vitro to be specific for cytomegalovirus antigens. Several of the top co-occurrence clusters appeared to be linked to parvovirus B19, influenza, CMV and Epstein-Barr virus, according to a later analysis.

The sequenced sample consisted of PBMCs. Recombination linked TRBV11-3 to TRBJ1-2; no D segment can be confidently identified. This sequence was found in a man aged 40-55 years in good health and CMV-seropositive. The DNA reads TGTGCCAGCCTAAATTGTGGCTACACCTTC. Its translation is CASLNCGYTF.